This TCR beta chain stems from a study of T cell repertoires in cytomegalovirus infection (dated by TCRdb to about 2019). With respect to the entire study: Alongside well-studied HLA-B-restricted epitopes, the peptide stimulations were aimed at recently identified HLA-C-restricted CMV epitopes, whose presentation resists viral immunomodulation. Because public TCR beta signatures pointed to carriage of CMV infection together with the matching HLA type, the HLA type of each donor mattered for the analysis. The research as a whole found: In both this cohort and an independent roughly 330-donor cohort, the cumulative frequency of public TCR beta family members distinguished carriers of CMV infection plus the relevant HLA type. The ex vivo response was dominated by HLA-C-restricted CMV-specific TCR beta clonotypes, which also provided the single most frequent clonotype in two of eight donors.

The listed sequencing device is Illumina HiSeq 1500. TCRdb reprocessing: public reads trimmed at Q25 with fastp, clones called with MiXCR, in-frame beta chains kept. Every distinct CDR3 protein forms one entry, paired with its most common genes and DNA. The sample includes around 570,000 distinct CDR3 sequences, with almost 40% observed a single time. In total, the top ten clones hold 48% of the sample. The treatment or condition label for this specimen denotes: in vitro stimulation with specific CMV peptide epitopes to enrich CMV-specific T cells. Concerning this clonotype itself: Its antigen is currently not known. No per-base quality is available; no much larger clone lies one base away.

The germline V gene encodes CDR1 MGHDK and CDR2 SYGVNS. Its CDR3 holds 13 amino acids, cysteine through phenylalanine. CDR3 DNA is the only sequence kept; it has 39 bases, read in frame from the first base. The junction carries 12 bases between V and J, which are trimmed by 8 bases and 2 bases respectively. The chain joins TRBV25-1 to TRBJ1-1; a weak D assignment points to TRBD1 (5 bases agree). This TCR was sampled from a human donor in good health (CMV status not recorded). Some clones in this sample may be carry-over from other donors' samples. Here the sequenced sample was cultured PBMCs, taken from culture after CMV antigen stimulation. The CDR3 amino acid sequence is: CASGPGANTEAFF. The bases read TGTGCCAGCGGACCCGGGGCTAACACTGAAGCTTTCTTT.